This TCR beta chain was captured in a study of T cell repertoires in cytomegalovirus infection. Whole-study context: Both a matching HLA type and CMV infection were indicated by public TCR beta signatures. Study-level findings and limits: Clonotype analysis showed dominance of the ex vivo response by HLA-C-restricted CMV-specific TCR beta clonotypes. There were carriers of CMV plus the relevant HLA, and cumulative public TCR beta family frequency identified them.

Regarding this clonotype: What it binds is unknown.

Via MiXCR, TCRdb re-called the reads, giving one row per CDR3 protein. Here the sample spans a few hundred thousand distinct CDR3 sequences, 26% being singletons. The CDR3 spans 14 residues. The germline V and J ends were trimmed by 7 bases and 8 bases, with 20 bases remaining between them. Germline V gene data show CDR1 as SEHNR and CDR2 as FQNEAQ (reference sequence). J is TRBJ1-1 and V is TRBV7-9; D is possibly TRBD1 (5 bases). The sequenced sample consisted of PBMCs. This receptor was identified in a human donor in good health (CMV status not recorded). Some clones in this sample may be carry-over from other donors' samples. The CDR3 sequence: CASTGTVGGSEAFF. The CDR3 region has the DNA TGTGCCAGCACCGGGACCGTCGGTGGATCCGAAGCTTTCTTT.